The entry below describes one T cell receptor beta chain. Its antigen remains undetermined. Per-nucleotide qualities are absent, and no much larger clonotype sits a single base away. Collaborating institutions collected whole blood in K2EDTA tubes following their own protocols. For TCRbeta analysis, collaborator samples were shipped as frozen whole blood, as isolated PBMCs, or as DNA extracted from either sample type. This sample is part of a study of blood T cell repertoires in COVID-19 (dated by TCRdb to about 2020). Describing the broader study: Collaborator samples came from the United States, Italy and Spain and covered acute and convalescent phases of COVID-19. The repertoires were released in a freely available public database intended as a resource for research on the immune response to SARS-CoV-2. The prospective study material was composed of cDNA or gDNA derived from T cells, B-cell-depleted T cells, or PBMCs. The sample metadata nearly always contained a de-identified subject ID, COVID-19 status, age in years and sex. Subjects who had been exposed to COVID-19, were actively infected with it, or had recovered from it provided the deeply sampled blood TCRbeta repertoires that made up the dataset. Samples were obtained from the ongoing ImmuneRACE study (first 160 participants) and from 1,254 subjects provided by 6 global collaborators. HLA class I and class II types, where available, came from metadata supplied by the sample provider rather than from assay-based typing.

The immunoSEQ Assay, a bias-controlled multiplex PCR, was used to amplify TCRbeta CDR3 regions from genomic DNA. As for how the authors treated the data: Nucleated cell counts per sample were estimated from amplification of reference gene primers within the assay. Sequence reads were collapsed and filtered to measure the absolute abundance of every unique TCRbeta CDR3 rearrangement. For each sample, productive Simpson clonality was calculated as the square root of Simpson's diversity index across productive rearrangements. What TCRdb holds here is the immuneACCESS table cut down to in-frame rearrangements. Part of the clones is not present; checked against another copy, under half of the missing clones reflect an unresolved V gene, and the others are unexplained. V and J calls and clone size are given by that table; D and trimming were obtained from the DNA. This sample has just over 250,000 clones in its table, and 87% of those were observed once. The top ten hold 2.3% of the sample.

Here is what the overall study found, with its caveats: Clinical and demographic metadata were provided uncurated, with the amount varying by source and participant.

V is pruned by 6 bases and J by 8 bases, leaving 29 bases of the junction without a gene match. The CDR3 sequence holds 21 residues, the cysteine and phenylalanine included. Just CDR3 DNA is preserved here, 63 bases in frame from base 1. The germline V gene encodes CDR1 MDHEN and CDR2 SYDVKM. Sequences were obtained from peripheral blood. The rearrangement joined TRBV28 to TRBJ2-1, with 9 bases aligning to TRBD2. The sequence was obtained from a woman aged 45-60 years with acute or convalescent COVID-19. The DNA sequence is TGTGCCAGCAGCCAAAACGAGCTGGACGGGGCGGAGAAGCGGGAGGTGCATGAGCAGTTCTTC. Its protein reads: CASSQNELDGAEKREVHEQFF.